This TCR beta chain was identified in a study of blood T cell repertoires in COVID-19. The wider study: In each case, the material was cDNA or gDNA derived from T cells, B-cell-depleted T cells, or PBMCs.

Enrolled through a virtual design, the participants were between 18 and 89 years of age and came from some 26 US areas. Donors in Cohort 3 counted as recovered after two negative PCRs, clearance, or symptom resolution. This CDR3 contains 14 residues. Germline V CDR1 and CDR2: KGHSH, LQKENI. V shed 3 bases and J shed 4 bases, with 12 bases lying between them. Original data processing: Reference gene primer amplification yielded estimated nucleated cell counts. Data came from immunoSEQ multiplex PCR; TCRdb stores just in-frame clones and leaves some out. D and trimming come from the DNA, and the V and J calls and clone size come from that table. This repertoire shows more than 300,000 clones, about 92% found once; its top ten account for approximately 17%.

This clonotype originated in a woman aged 25-40 years who had recovered from COVID-19. V usage is TRBV18 and J usage is TRBJ1-2, with no clear D. What was sequenced was PBMCs or T cells enriched from blood (not recorded which). The DNA of the CDR3 is TGTGCCAGCTCACCGGAGGCTGGAGGCTATGGCTACACCTTC. It specifies CASSPEAGGYGYTF.